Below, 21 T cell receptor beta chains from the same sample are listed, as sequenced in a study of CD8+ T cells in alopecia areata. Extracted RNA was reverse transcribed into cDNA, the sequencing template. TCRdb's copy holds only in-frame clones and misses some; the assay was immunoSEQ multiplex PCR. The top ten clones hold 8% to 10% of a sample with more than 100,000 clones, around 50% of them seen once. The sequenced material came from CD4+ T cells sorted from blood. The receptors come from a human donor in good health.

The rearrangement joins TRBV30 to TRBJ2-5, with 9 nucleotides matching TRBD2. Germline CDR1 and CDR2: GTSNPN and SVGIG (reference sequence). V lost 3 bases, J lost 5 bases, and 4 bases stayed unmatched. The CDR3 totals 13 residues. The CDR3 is CAWSGSGGETQYF. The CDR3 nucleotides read TGTGCCTGGAGCGGTAGCGGGGGTGAGACCCAGTACTTC.

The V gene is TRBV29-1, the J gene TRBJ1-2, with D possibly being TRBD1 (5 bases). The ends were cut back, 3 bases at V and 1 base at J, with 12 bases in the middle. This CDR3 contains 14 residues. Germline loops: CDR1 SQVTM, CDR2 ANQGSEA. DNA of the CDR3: TGCAGCGTTGATAGAGCTAGGGGTAACTATGGCTACACCTTC. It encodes CSVDRARGNYGYTF.

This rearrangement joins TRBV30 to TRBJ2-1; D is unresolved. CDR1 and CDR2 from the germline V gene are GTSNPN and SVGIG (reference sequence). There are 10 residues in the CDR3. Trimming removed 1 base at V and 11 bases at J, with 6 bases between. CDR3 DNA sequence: TGTGCCTGGAGTGGGTCCAAGCAGTTCTTC. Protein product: CAWSGSKQFF.

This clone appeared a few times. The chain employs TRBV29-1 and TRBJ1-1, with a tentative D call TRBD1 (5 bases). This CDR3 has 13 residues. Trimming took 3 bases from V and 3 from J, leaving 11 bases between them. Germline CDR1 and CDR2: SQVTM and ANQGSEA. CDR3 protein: CSVEEGSYTEAFF. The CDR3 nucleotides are TGCAGCGTTGAGGAGGGGAGTTACACTGAAGCTTTCTTT.

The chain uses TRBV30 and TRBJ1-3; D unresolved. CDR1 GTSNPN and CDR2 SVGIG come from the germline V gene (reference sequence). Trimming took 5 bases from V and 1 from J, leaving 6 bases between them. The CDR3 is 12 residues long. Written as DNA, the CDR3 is TGTGCCTGGCAACAATCTGGAAACACCATATATTTT. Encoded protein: CAWQQSGNTIYF.

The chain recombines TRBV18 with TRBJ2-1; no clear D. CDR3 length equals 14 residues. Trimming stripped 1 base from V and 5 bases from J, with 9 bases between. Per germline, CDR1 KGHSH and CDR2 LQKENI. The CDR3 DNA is TGTGCCAGCTCACCACAGGGTGGGGACAATGAGCAGTTCTTC. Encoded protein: CASSPQGGDNEQFF.

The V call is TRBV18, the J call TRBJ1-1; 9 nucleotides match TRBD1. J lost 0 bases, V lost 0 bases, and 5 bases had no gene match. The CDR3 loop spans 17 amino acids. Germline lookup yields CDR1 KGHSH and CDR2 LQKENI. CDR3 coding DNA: TGTGCCAGCTCACCACCAAGGACAGGGGCGTTGAACACTGAAGCTTTCTTT. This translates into CASSPPRTGALNTEAFF. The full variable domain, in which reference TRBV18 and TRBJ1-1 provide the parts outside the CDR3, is NAGVMQNPRHLVRRRGQEARLRCSPMKGHSHVYWYRQLPEEGLKFMVYLQKENIIDESGMPKERFSAEFPKEGPSILRIQQVVRGDSAAYFCASSPPRTGALNTEAFFGQGTRLTVV.

The DNA for the CDR3 is TGTGCCTGGAGTGTAATCTCTAGCGGGGGTCACACCGGGGAGCTGTTTTTT. It translates to CAWSVISSGGHTGELFF. The gene calls are TRBV30 and TRBJ2-2; 10 bases fit TRBD2. After removal of 0 bases from V and 3 bases from J, the junction contained 7 bases not matched to a gene. This CDR3 has 17 amino acids. Germline V gene sequence: CDR1 GTSNPN, CDR2 SVGIG (reference sequence).

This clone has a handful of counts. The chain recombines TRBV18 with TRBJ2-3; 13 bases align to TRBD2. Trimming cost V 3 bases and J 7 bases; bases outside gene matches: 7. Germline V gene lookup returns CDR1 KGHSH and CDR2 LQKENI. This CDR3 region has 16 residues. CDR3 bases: TGTGCCAGCTCACCGCGAACTAGCGGGGGGGTCAATACGCAGTATTTT. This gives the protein CASSPRTSGGVNTQYF.

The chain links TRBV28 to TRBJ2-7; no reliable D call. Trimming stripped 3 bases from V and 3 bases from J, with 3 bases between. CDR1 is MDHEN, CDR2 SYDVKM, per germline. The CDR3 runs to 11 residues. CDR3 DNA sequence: TGTGCCAGCAGTTTTATCTACGAGCAGTACTTC. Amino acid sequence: CASSFIYEQYF.

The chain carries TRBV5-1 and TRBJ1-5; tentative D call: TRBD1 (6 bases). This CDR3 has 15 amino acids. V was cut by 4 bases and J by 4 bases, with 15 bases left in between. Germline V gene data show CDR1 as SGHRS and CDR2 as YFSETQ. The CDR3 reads CASSRTGLRNQPQHF. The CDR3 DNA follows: TGCGCCAGCAGCCGAACAGGGCTACGGAATCAGCCCCAGCATTTT.

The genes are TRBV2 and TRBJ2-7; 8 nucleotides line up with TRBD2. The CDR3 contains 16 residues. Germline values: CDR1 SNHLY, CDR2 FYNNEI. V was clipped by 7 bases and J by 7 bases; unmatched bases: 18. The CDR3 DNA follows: TGTGCCAGCAAGGTCGGGGGGGCCAGCTTCTCGGGAGAGCAGTACTTC. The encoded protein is CASKVGGASFSGEQYF.

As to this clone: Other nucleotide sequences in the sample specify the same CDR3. This chain's CDR3 is CASSFQETQYF. DNA of the CDR3: TGCGCCAGCAGCTTTCAAGAGACCCAGTACTTC. This sequence joins TRBV5-1 and TRBJ2-5, with D uncertain. V was trimmed by 2 bases and J by 2 bases, leaving 1 base between them. CDR3 length equals 11 residues. Germline lookup yields CDR1 SGHRS and CDR2 YFSETQ.

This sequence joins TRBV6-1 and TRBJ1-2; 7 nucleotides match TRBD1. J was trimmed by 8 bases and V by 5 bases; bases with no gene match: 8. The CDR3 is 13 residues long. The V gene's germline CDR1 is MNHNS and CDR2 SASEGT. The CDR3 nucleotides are TGTGCCAGCAGTCCGGGACAGTCAATCGGCTACACCTTC. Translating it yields CASSPGQSIGYTF.

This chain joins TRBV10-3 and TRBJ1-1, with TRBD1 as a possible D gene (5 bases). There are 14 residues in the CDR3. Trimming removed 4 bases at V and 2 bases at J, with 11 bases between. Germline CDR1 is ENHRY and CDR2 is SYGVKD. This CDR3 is CAISGGGGNTEAFF. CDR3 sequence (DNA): TGTGCCATCAGTGGCGGGGGGGGAAACACTGAAGCTTTCTTT.

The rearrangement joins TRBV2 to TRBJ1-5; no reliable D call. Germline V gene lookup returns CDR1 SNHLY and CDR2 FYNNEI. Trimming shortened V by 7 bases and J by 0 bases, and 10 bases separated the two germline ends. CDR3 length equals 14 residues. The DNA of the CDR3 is TGTGCCAGCACTCGAGGTTATAGCAATCAGCCCCAGCATTTT. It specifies CASTRGYSNQPQHF.

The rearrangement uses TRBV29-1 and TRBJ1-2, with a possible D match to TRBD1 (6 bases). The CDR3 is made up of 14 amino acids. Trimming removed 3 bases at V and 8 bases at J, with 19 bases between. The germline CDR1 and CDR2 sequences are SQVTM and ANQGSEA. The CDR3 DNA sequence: TGCAGCGTTGATGGGGGCACAGGGAGGGGAGGCTACACCTTC. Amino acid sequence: CSVDGGTGRGGYTF.

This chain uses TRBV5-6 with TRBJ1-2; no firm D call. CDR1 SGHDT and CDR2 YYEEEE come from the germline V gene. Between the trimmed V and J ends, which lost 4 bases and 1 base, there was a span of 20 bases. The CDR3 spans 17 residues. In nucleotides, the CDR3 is TGTGCCAGCAGCCCGTCTTATGGCAGGCCTAATAACTATGGCTACACCTTC. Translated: CASSPSYGRPNNYGYTF.

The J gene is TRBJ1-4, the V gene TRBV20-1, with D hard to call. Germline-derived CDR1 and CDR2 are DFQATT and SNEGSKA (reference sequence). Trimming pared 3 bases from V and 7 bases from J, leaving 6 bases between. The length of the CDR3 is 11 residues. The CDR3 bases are TGCAGTGCTAGGGTCGGTGAAAAACTGTTTTTT. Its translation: CSARVGEKLFF.

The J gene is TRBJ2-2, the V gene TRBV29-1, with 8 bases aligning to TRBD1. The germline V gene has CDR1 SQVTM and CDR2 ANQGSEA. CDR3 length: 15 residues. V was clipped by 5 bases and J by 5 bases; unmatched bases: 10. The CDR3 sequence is CSVTDRGVGTGELFF. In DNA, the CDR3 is TGCAGCGTTACCGACAGGGGAGTGGGGACCGGGGAGCTGTTTTTT.

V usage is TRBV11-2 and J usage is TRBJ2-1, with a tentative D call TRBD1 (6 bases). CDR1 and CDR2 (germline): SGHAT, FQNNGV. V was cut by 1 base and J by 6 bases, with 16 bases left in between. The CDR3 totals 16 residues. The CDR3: CASSLVSRGRGNEQFF. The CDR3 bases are TGTGCCAGCAGCTTAGTCTCCAGGGGTAGGGGCAATGAGCAGTTCTTC.